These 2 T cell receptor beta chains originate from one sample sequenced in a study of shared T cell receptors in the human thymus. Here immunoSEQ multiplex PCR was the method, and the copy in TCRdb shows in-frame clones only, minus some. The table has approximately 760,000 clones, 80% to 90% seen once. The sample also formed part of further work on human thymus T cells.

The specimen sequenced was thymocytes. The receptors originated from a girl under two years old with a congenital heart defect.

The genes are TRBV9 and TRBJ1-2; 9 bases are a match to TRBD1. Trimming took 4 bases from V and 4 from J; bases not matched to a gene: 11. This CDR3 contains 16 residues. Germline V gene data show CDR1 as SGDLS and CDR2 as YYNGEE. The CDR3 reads CASSPQDRGCSYGYTF. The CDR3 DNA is TGTGCCAGCAGCCCCCAGGACAGGGGCTGTAGCTATGGCTACACCTTC.

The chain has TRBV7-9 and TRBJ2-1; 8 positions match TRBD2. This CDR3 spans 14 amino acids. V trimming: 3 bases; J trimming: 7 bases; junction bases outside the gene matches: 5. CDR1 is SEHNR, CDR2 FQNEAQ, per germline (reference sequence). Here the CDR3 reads CASSLGLGGNEQFF. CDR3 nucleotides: TGTGCCAGCAGCTTGGGACTAGGGGGGAATGAGCAGTTCTTC.